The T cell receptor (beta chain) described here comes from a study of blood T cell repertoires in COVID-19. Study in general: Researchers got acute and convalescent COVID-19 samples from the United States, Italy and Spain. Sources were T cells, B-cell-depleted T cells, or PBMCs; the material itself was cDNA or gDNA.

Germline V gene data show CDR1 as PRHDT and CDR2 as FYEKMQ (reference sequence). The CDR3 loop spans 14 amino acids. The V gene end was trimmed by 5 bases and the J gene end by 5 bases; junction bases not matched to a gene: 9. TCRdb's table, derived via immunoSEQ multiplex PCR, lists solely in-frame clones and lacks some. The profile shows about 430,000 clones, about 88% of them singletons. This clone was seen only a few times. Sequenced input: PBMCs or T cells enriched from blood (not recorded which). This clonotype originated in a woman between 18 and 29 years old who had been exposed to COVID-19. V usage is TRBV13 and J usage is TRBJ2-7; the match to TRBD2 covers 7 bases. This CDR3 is CASSRRPGGDEQYF. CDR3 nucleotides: TGTGCCAGCAGCCGAAGACCGGGGGGAGACGAGCAGTACTTC.